The T cell receptor beta chain described here comes from a study of T cell responses to AZD1222 COVID-19 vaccine. The wider study: Second-dose timings of about 4 or about 12 weeks were pooled.

Note on this clone: The antigen is not known.

Clones were read by immunoSEQ multiplex PCR, and TCRdb kept only the in-frame ones, dropping some. The sample has some 140,000 clones, approximately 84% seen once. From germline, CDR1 is MNHEY and CDR2 SVGAGI. This CDR3 has 14 amino acids. V lost 0 bases and J 6 bases, leaving 9 bases between the germline ends. General study findings and limits: The sample set comprised mostly white British donors with more females, and clonal diversity was possibly underestimated. Close to half of all spike-specific TCRs reportedly target regions of the variants that are unmutated. A rise in Spike-specific TCR breadth and depth followed two AZD1222 doses.

This TCR was sampled from an adult in good health. The source material was peripheral blood, sampled on day 0 of AZD1222 vaccination. The chain is built from TRBV6-5 and TRBJ1-5; maybe TRBD1 (5 bases). The CDR3 DNA reads as TGTGCCAGCAGTTACTCCCTCGACAGTCAGCCCCAGCATTTT. It specifies CASSYSLDSQPQHF.